The source of this TCR beta chain is a study of blood T cell repertoires in COVID-19. The V and J ends lost 1 base and 8 bases, in that order; junction bases with no gene match: 11. Germline CDR1 SGHTS, CDR2 YDEGEE. The CDR3 is 16 amino acids. Only in-frame clones appear in the TCRdb table, and some are missing; sequencing was by immunoSEQ multiplex PCR. The sample holds roughly 140,000 clones, roughly 84% seen once. This clonotype was sampled from a woman in her forties or fifties with acute or convalescent COVID-19. The V and J genes are TRBV5-8 and TRBJ2-3; TRBD1 agrees at 9 bases. Sample: peripheral blood. The CDR3 nucleotides are TGTGCCAGCAGCTTGTGGGGACAGGGTCTTGAGGGTACGCAGTATTTT. Translated, it gives CASSLWGQGLEGTQYF.